This T cell receptor (beta chain) is from a study of T cell clones after liver transplantation. The study's findings and limits: A larger donor-reactive than third-party decline suggested partial antigen-specific deletion. In a couple of subjects, few donor cells limited the measurable donor-reactive repertoire. Rather than being deleted, graft donor-reactive T cells may have moved into the graft.

Concerning this clone itself: The antigen remains unidentified.

Profiling relied on immunoSEQ multiplex PCR, and the TCRdb table lists in-frame clones only, not all of them. The sample carries 65,000 to 80,000 clones, less than 85% recorded once. CDR3 size: 14 residues. Trimming shortened V by 5 bases and J by 7 bases, and 17 bases separated the two germline ends. The germline gives CDR1 MNHEY, CDR2 SMNVEV (reference sequence). This receptor was taken from a human patient who received a liver transplant. Some T cells may arise from the graft donor. This chain links TRBV27 with TRBJ1-2; possibly TRBD1 for D (6 bases). The material sequenced was CD4+ T cells from blood, taken at the 22-month timepoint. CDR3 DNA sequence: TGTGCCAGCAGTCTCCAGGGGACAATCGGTGGCTACACCTTC. It is translated as CASSLQGTIGGYTF.